This entry describes one T cell receptor (beta chain). Antigen unknown. V trimming: 2 bases; J trimming: 4 bases; junction bases outside the gene matches: 5. Per germline, CDR1 MNHEY and CDR2 SVGAGI. The CDR3 length is 15 residues. Blood libraries mostly used around 500 ng genomic DNA, six replicates each. Method: immunoSEQ multiplex PCR; TCRdb's copy keeps in-frame clones and lacks some. The table includes tens of thousands of clones, more than 70% detected once. These data originate in a study of neoadjuvant anti-PD-1 for oral cavity cancer. General study points: After neoadjuvant nivolumab, PBMC T cell clonality was significantly higher in non-responders than responders.

The source material was PBMCs, sampled before nivolumab (anti-PD-1) treatment. The rearrangement joins TRBV6-5 to TRBJ2-3, with 8 bases lining up with TRBD1. This receptor was identified in a person aged 35 to 85 with oral cavity squamous cell carcinoma. CDR3 bases: TGTGCCAGCAGTTACACAGGACAGGGCCCAGATACGCAGTATTTT. Translating it yields CASSYTGQGPDTQYF.